The 21 T cell receptor beta chains presented below share a single source sample, sequenced in a study of blood T cell repertoires in COVID-19. Data came from immunoSEQ multiplex PCR; TCRdb stores just in-frame clones and leaves some out. This sample carries about 670,000 clones, more than 80% of them seen once, and the ten largest clones take under 0.3%. The specimen was peripheral blood. The receptors stem from a woman younger than 35 with acute or convalescent COVID-19.

A single count supports this clone. The chain combines TRBV4-2 with TRBJ2-5; weak D call: TRBD2 (5 bases). Germline CDR1 is LGHNA and CDR2 is YNFKEQ. V lost 1 base to trimming and J lost 2 bases, with 11 bases between them. This CDR3 region has 15 residues. The CDR3 DNA reads TGTGCCAGCAGCCAAGGAGAGGGAACTCAAGAGACCCAGTACTTC. It codes for CASSQGEGTQETQYF.

A single count supports this clone. The gene calls are TRBV12-3 or TRBV12-4 and TRBJ2-5; the match to TRBD1 covers 8 bases. Trimming at V came to 6 bases and at J to 4 bases, leaving 4 bases not matched to a gene. The CDR3 is 13 amino acids. In DNA form, the CDR3 reads TGTGCCAGCAGCCCGGACAGGGTAGAGACCCAGTACTTC. It is translated as CASSPDRVETQYF.

This chain uses TRBV7-9 with TRBJ2-3, with 7 bases matching TRBD1. This CDR3 contains 18 residues. Germline trimming cut 5 bases from V and 3 bases from J; bases unmatched to any gene: 17. CDR1 and CDR2 from the germline V gene are SEHNR and FQNEAQ (reference sequence). The CDR3 DNA follows: TGTGCCAGCAGCCCGGGGCAGGGACAGTCATCCGGGACAGATACGCAGTATTTT. Its translation is CASSPGQGQSSGTDTQYF.

The gene calls are TRBV10-3 and TRBJ1-1, with D possibly being TRBD1 (5 bases). V lost 3 bases to trimming and J lost 1 base, with 9 bases between them. Germline CDR1 is ENHRY and CDR2 is SYGVKD. The CDR3 contains 14 residues. This CDR3 is CAISDRGRNTEAFF. In DNA form, the CDR3 reads TGTGCCATCAGTGATCGGGGGAGGAACACTGAAGCTTTCTTT.

V is TRBV7-3 and J is TRBJ2-1; 7 nucleotides align to TRBD1. This CDR3 spans 20 amino acids. Germline CDR1 SGHTA, CDR2 FQGTGA. With V trimmed by 5 bases and J by 6 bases, 25 bases remained unmatched. CDR3 sequence: CASSPKGPGGHPLNVNEQFF. The CDR3 bases are TGTGCCAGCAGCCCAAAGGGGCCAGGGGGTCACCCACTAAACGTCAATGAGCAGTTCTTC.

The chain employs TRBV2 and TRBJ1-5; 11 nucleotides agree with TRBD1. CDR1 and CDR2 (germline): SNHLY, FYNNEI. V lost 3 bases and J lost 3; bases outside the gene matches: 16. The CDR3 is made up of 20 amino acids. The CDR3 is CASSEIQVGQGGLYNQPQHF. The DNA for the CDR3 is TGTGCCAGCAGTGAGATACAGGTGGGACAGGGGGGTCTGTACAATCAGCCCCAGCATTTT.

The rearrangement links TRBV7-9 to TRBJ1-5; TRBD1 is a possible D gene (6 bases). CDR1 SEHNR and CDR2 FQNEAQ come from the germline V gene (reference sequence). The germline V and J ends were trimmed by 5 bases and 4 bases, with 12 bases remaining between them. The CDR3 is 14 amino acids. The CDR3 reads CASSPPGANQPQHF. CDR3 nucleotide sequence: TGTGCCAGCAGCCCGCCAGGGGCGAATCAGCCCCAGCATTTT.

The CDR3: CASSQEVGGGLSGNTIYF. The CDR3 DNA follows: TGTGCCAGCAGCCAAGAAGTAGGCGGGGGTTTAAGTGGAAACACCATATATTTT. The V call is TRBV3-1 (or the pseudogene TRBV3-2), the J call TRBJ1-3; the D gene is possibly TRBD1 (5 bases). V was pared by 0 bases and J by 3 bases, with 18 bases between. Germline CDR1 is LGHDT and CDR2 is YNNKEL (reference sequence). The CDR3 extends over 18 amino acids.

The CDR3 protein is CAWSPSTGSYEQYF. CDR3 DNA: TGTGCCTGGAGTCCGTCGACAGGGAGCTACGAGCAGTACTTC. The chain couples TRBV30 to TRBJ2-7; 7 bases fit TRBD1. Germline V gene data show CDR1 as GTSNPN and CDR2 as SVGIG (reference sequence). Trimming took 2 bases from V and 3 from J; bases not matched to a gene: 7. CDR3 length: 14 amino acids.

This chain uses TRBV23-1 with TRBJ1-1; D uncertain. TRBV23-1 qualifies as an ORF whose function is uncertain. The CDR3 contains 14 residues. Trimming shortened V by 9 bases and J by 0 bases, and 14 bases separated the two germline ends. CDR3 residues: CASSVFPLNTEAFF. The CDR3 DNA reads as TGCGCCAGTTCGGTCTTCCCCTTGAACACTGAAGCTTTCTTT.

The V call is TRBV5-1, the J call TRBJ2-7, with 9 bases lining up with TRBD1. The CDR3 loop spans 12 amino acids. Trimming removed 4 bases from V and 5 bases from J; junction bases left unmatched: 1. From germline, CDR1 is SGHRS and CDR2 YFSETQ. The chain's CDR3 is CASSGDRDEQYF. The CDR3 DNA is TGCGCCAGCAGCGGGGACAGGGACGAGCAGTACTTC.

The chain couples TRBV10-3 to TRBJ1-2; weak D call: TRBD1 (6 bases). V lost 4 bases and J lost 4, with 16 bases in between. CDR3 length equals 15 residues. CDR1 and CDR2 (germline): ENHRY, SYGVKD. DNA for the CDR3: TGTGCCATCAGTGGGGGGCTCCCCCTGATCTATGGCTACACCTTC. Protein product: CAISGGLPLIYGYTF.

V usage is TRBV12-3 or TRBV12-4 and J usage is TRBJ1-5, with TRBD1 identical over 8 bases. CDR3 length: 13 amino acids. After removal of 6 bases from V and 16 bases from J, the junction contained 14 bases not matched to a gene. The CDR3 bases are TGTGCCAGCAGCAACCGCCGACAGGGGCGCGTACATTTT. Translated: CASSNRRQGRVHF.

The chain has TRBV5-1 and TRBJ1-4; 8 bases agree with TRBD1. Germline CDR1 is SGHRS and CDR2 is YFSETQ. The CDR3 totals 15 residues. V lost 3 bases, J lost 1 base, and 2 bases stayed unmatched. In nucleotides, the CDR3 is TGCGCCAGCAGCTGGGGGACAGGAACTAATGAAAAACTGTTTTTT. Its translation is CASSWGTGTNEKLFF.

This clone has a single count. The genes are TRBV3-1 (or the pseudogene TRBV3-2) and TRBJ1-1, with 9 bases that match TRBD1. CDR1 LGHDT and CDR2 YNNKEL come from the germline V gene (reference sequence). The CDR3 runs 17 residues. The trim removed 2 bases at V and 0 bases at J, leaving 7 bases unmatched. CDR3 nucleotide sequence: TGTGCCAGCAGCCAACCGACAGGGGGGAACATGAACACTGAAGCTTTCTTT. Its translation: CASSQPTGGNMNTEAFF.

The V gene is TRBV30, the J gene TRBJ1-3, with 8 bases lining up with TRBD1. CDR3 length equals 18 residues. The germline V gene has CDR1 GTSNPN and CDR2 SVGIG (reference sequence). The J segment lost 7 bases and the V segment lost 0 bases, leaving 17 bases of the junction unmatched. The CDR3 reads CAWSVRPSRGPVRNTIYF. The CDR3 coding sequence is TGTGCCTGGAGTGTACGGCCCTCCAGGGGGCCAGTGCGGAACACCATATATTTT. Full variable domain (missing parts from reference TRBV30 and TRBJ1-3): SQTIHQWPATLVQPVGSPLSLECTVEGTSNPNLYWYRQAAGRGLQLLFYSVGIGQISSEVPQNLSASRPQDRQFILSSKKLLLSDSGFYLCAWSVRPSRGPVRNTIYFGEGSWLTVV.

This clone is a singleton in its sample. The V gene is TRBV5-5, the J gene TRBJ1-2; 7 bases are a match to TRBD1. There are 13 residues in the CDR3. V dropped 4 bases and J dropped 8; count of bases not matched to a gene: 8. The germline gives CDR1 SGHKS, CDR2 YYEKEE (reference sequence). CDR3 DNA sequence: TGTGCCAGCAGCGGTCGGGACAGCTGGGGCTACACCTTC. Protein: CASSGRDSWGYTF.

The chain is built from TRBV19 and TRBJ2-7; a possible D gene is TRBD1 (5 bases). The germline gives CDR1 LNHDA, CDR2 SQIVND (reference sequence). The V end lost 5 bases, the J end lost 4 bases, and 12 bases lay between the germline ends. The CDR3 length is 13 residues. For the CDR3, the DNA is TGTGCCAGTAGTCCAGGGTACGTATACGAGCAGTACTTC. Encoded protein: CASSPGYVYEQYF.

The V and J genes are TRBV2 and TRBJ1-3; 7 bases agree with TRBD1. V dropped 8 bases and J dropped 4; count of bases not matched to a gene: 8. The CDR3 runs to 14 residues. Germline CDR1 SNHLY, CDR2 FYNNEI. The DNA of the CDR3 is TGTGCCAGCTACTCGAGGGGGCGCGGAAACACCATATATTTT. Its translation is CASYSRGRGNTIYF.

This rearrangement joins TRBV6-2 or TRBV6-3 to TRBJ2-1; D perhaps matches TRBD2 (7 bases). CDR1 is MNHEY and CDR2 is SVGEGT in the germline V gene. V was pared by 4 bases and J by 7 bases, with 14 bases between. The CDR3 length is 14 residues. CDR3 DNA sequence: TGTGCCAGCAGTTTCGCGGGGGCCTGGAATGAGCAGTTCTTC. The encoded protein is CASSFAGAWNEQFF.

The rearrangement uses TRBV7-6 and TRBJ1-5; possibly TRBD1 for D (5 bases). This CDR3 is 15 amino acids long. V dropped 2 bases and J dropped 3 bases, with 11 bases sitting between them. Per germline, CDR1 SGHVS and CDR2 FNYEAQ. The CDR3 DNA reads as TGTGCCAGCAGCTTATATGACAGTCTCAATCAGCCCCAGCATTTT. Amino acids: CASSLYDSLNQPQHF.